A selection of T cell receptor beta chains follows, all from one sample in a study of blood T cells in healthy people across ages. TCRdb itself ran the 5' RACE reads through MiXCR, one entry per CDR3 protein. Of roughly 900,000 distinct CDR3 sequences listed, approximately 49% are singletons. The sequencing input was blood. The receptors derive from a man younger than 40 in good health. Each CDR3 is given with its conserved first and last residue. Each record gives: CDR3 DNA, CDR3 protein, D gene, V gene, clone size, J gene. D genes are given only for firm matches. Only part of the rows carry a size: once, few, many, or a class if the clone is expanded.

cdr3_nt: TGCAGTGCTAAAGCCGGGACTAGCTTCAAAGATACGCAGTATTTT
cdr3_aa: CSAKAGTSFKDTQYF
d_call: TRBD2
v_call: TRBV20-1
clone_size: few
j_call: TRBJ2-3

cdr3_nt: TGTGCCAGCAGCCATAATACGCTAGCGGGGGCCGTAGCAGGCACAGATACGCAGTATTTT
cdr3_aa: CASSHNTLAGAVAGTDTQYF
d_call: TRBD2
v_call: TRBV3-1
clone_size: .
j_call: TRBJ2-3

cdr3_nt: TGTGCCAGCAGCTTGCTAGCGGGACCCTACAATGAGCAGTTCTTC
cdr3_aa: CASSLLAGPYNEQFF
d_call: TRBD2
v_call: TRBV6-2/TRBV6-3
clone_size: few
j_call: TRBJ2-1

cdr3_nt: TGTGCCAGCAGCGCGTTGGGGACAGCATTAACCTACGAGCAGTACTTC
cdr3_aa: CASSALGTALTYEQYF
d_call: TRBD1
v_call: TRBV7-9
clone_size: few
j_call: TRBJ2-7

cdr3_nt: TGTGCCAGCTCACCGGTGGGTCTGGGCTACACCTTC
cdr3_aa: CASSPVGLGYTF
d_call: .
v_call: TRBV18
clone_size: .
j_call: TRBJ1-2

cdr3_nt: TGTGTCACCAGTGATTCGTCCCCTCTAGCGGGGAAAATCTACGAGCAGTACTTC
cdr3_aa: CVTSDSSPLAGKIYEQYF
d_call: TRBD2
v_call: TRBV24-1
clone_size: .
j_call: TRBJ2-7

cdr3_nt: TGCAGTGCTAGGAAGGGGGGGAACTCCCAAGAGACCCAGTACTTC
cdr3_aa: CSARKGGNSQETQYF
d_call: .
v_call: TRBV20-1
clone_size: .
j_call: TRBJ2-5

cdr3_nt: TGTGCCACCAGCAGAGAAGATCAGCCCCAGCATTTT
cdr3_aa: CATSREDQPQHF
d_call: .
v_call: TRBV15
clone_size: .
j_call: TRBJ1-5

cdr3_nt: TGTGCCAGCAGCCCGCAGGGGCCTTACTATGGCTACACCTTC
cdr3_aa: CASSPQGPYYGYTF
d_call: .
v_call: TRBV7-9
clone_size: .
j_call: TRBJ1-2

cdr3_nt: TGCAGCGTTGCCGGAGGTGGGAAAGCCAAAAACATTCAGTACTTC
cdr3_aa: CSVAGGGKAKNIQYF
d_call: .
v_call: TRBV29-1
clone_size: few
j_call: TRBJ2-4

cdr3_nt: TGCAGTGCTCCTAGACAGGGGAGGGAGACCCAGTACTTC
cdr3_aa: CSAPRQGRETQYF
d_call: TRBD1
v_call: TRBV20-1
clone_size: .
j_call: TRBJ2-5

cdr3_nt: TGTGCCAGCAGTTTTGGCCCCCCCGAGCAGTACTTC
cdr3_aa: CASSFGPPEQYF
d_call: .
v_call: TRBV12-3/TRBV12-4
clone_size: .
j_call: TRBJ2-7

cdr3_nt: TGCGCCAGCAGCGTAGAAACAGTTAATCAGCCCCAGCATTTT
cdr3_aa: CASSVETVNQPQHF
d_call: .
v_call: TRBV9
clone_size: .
j_call: TRBJ1-5

cdr3_nt: TGTGCCAGCAGCGAAGGACTAGCGGGGGTTGAGAAGACCCAGTACTTC
cdr3_aa: CASSEGLAGVEKTQYF
d_call: TRBD2
v_call: TRBV9
clone_size: few
j_call: TRBJ2-5

cdr3_nt: TGTGCCACCAGTGATTTAGGGGTCGGGGTCCACACAGATACGCAGTATTTT
cdr3_aa: CATSDLGVGVHTDTQYF
d_call: .
v_call: TRBV24-1
clone_size: .
j_call: TRBJ2-3

cdr3_nt: TGTGCCAGCAGTCATCCTTTTGGGGATGGAAGCACAGATACGCAGTATTTT
cdr3_aa: CASSHPFGDGSTDTQYF
d_call: .
v_call: TRBV6-2/TRBV6-3
clone_size: .
j_call: TRBJ2-3

cdr3_nt: TGTGCCATCATGGCGAGCTCCTACGAGCAGTACTTC
cdr3_aa: CAIMASSYEQYF
d_call: .
v_call: TRBV10-3
clone_size: .
j_call: TRBJ2-7

cdr3_nt: TGTGCCAGCAGCTTAGATTTCGCGGGGGGGCGGTTCTTC
cdr3_aa: CASSLDFAGGRFF
d_call: TRBD2
v_call: TRBV7-2
clone_size: .
j_call: TRBJ2-1

cdr3_nt: TGCAGTGCTAGTGTGGGAAACGAGCAGTACTTC
cdr3_aa: CSASVGNEQYF
d_call: .
v_call: TRBV20-1
clone_size: .
j_call: TRBJ2-7

cdr3_nt: TGCGCCAGCAGCTGGACAGGGGACGCAAACTATGGCTACACCTTC
cdr3_aa: CASSWTGDANYGYTF
d_call: TRBD1
v_call: TRBV5-1
clone_size: .
j_call: TRBJ1-2

cdr3_nt: TGTGCCAGCAGCTTAATGCTGGGGGCCTCATCCTACGAGCAGTACTTC
cdr3_aa: CASSLMLGASSYEQYF
d_call: .
v_call: TRBV7-9
clone_size: .
j_call: TRBJ2-7

cdr3_nt: TGTGCCAGCAGCGGAGCTTCAGAAACCTATGGCTACACCTTC
cdr3_aa: CASSGASETYGYTF
d_call: .
v_call: TRBV9
clone_size: once
j_call: TRBJ1-2

cdr3_nt: TGTGCCTGGAGTGCCGGGACAGGCCATCAGCCCCAGCATTTT
cdr3_aa: CAWSAGTGHQPQHF
d_call: TRBD1
v_call: TRBV30
clone_size: once
j_call: TRBJ1-5

cdr3_nt: TGCAGCCATAAGCAGGGCTACCTTCAAGAGACCCAGTACTTC
cdr3_aa: CSHKQGYLQETQYF
d_call: .
v_call: TRBV29-1
clone_size: .
j_call: TRBJ2-5

cdr3_nt: TGCGCCAGCAGCGTCCGACAGGGATACAATGAGCAGTTCTTC
cdr3_aa: CASSVRQGYNEQFF
d_call: TRBD1
v_call: TRBV5-1
clone_size: few
j_call: TRBJ2-1

cdr3_nt: TGTGCCAGCGGCCGGGGGGACAGGGCCCTGGGCGAGCAGTACTTC
cdr3_aa: CASGRGDRALGEQYF
d_call: TRBD1
v_call: TRBV27
clone_size: .
j_call: TRBJ2-7

cdr3_nt: TGCGCCAGCAGCCCTTTCGGTAATGAAAAACTGTTTTTT
cdr3_aa: CASSPFGNEKLFF
d_call: .
v_call: TRBV4-3
clone_size: few
j_call: TRBJ1-4

cdr3_nt: TGTGCCAGCAGTTTAGAGGCAGGGCTCTCTGGGGCCAACGTCCTGACTTTC
cdr3_aa: CASSLEAGLSGANVLTF
d_call: .
v_call: TRBV28
clone_size: .
j_call: TRBJ2-6

cdr3_nt: TGTGCCAGCAGTCCTCCGGGACAGGGAAAAAACATTCAGTACTTC
cdr3_aa: CASSPPGQGKNIQYF
d_call: TRBD1
v_call: TRBV12-3/TRBV12-4
clone_size: many
j_call: TRBJ2-4

cdr3_nt: TGCAGCGTTGAACAGGGTTTAGCCAAAAACATTCAGTACTTC
cdr3_aa: CSVEQGLAKNIQYF
d_call: .
v_call: TRBV29-1
clone_size: once
j_call: TRBJ2-4

cdr3_nt: TGTGCCAGCTCACCACCGTTCCCAGAGAATGAAAAACTGTTTTTT
cdr3_aa: CASSPPFPENEKLFF
d_call: .
v_call: TRBV18
clone_size: .
j_call: TRBJ1-4

cdr3_nt: TGCGCCAGCAGCCGTATTGGGGCCAACGTCCTGACTTTC
cdr3_aa: CASSRIGANVLTF
d_call: .
v_call: TRBV4-3
clone_size: many
j_call: TRBJ2-6

cdr3_nt: TGTGCCAGCAGTGCCTACAGGGAGGCCTACGAGCAGTACTTC
cdr3_aa: CASSAYREAYEQYF
d_call: .
v_call: TRBV6-1
clone_size: .
j_call: TRBJ2-7

cdr3_nt: TGTGCCAGCATTCCGACAGGCGAAGGTCAGCCCCAGCATTTT
cdr3_aa: CASIPTGEGQPQHF
d_call: .
v_call: TRBV6-4
clone_size: .
j_call: TRBJ1-5

cdr3_nt: TGTGCCTGGAGCATGGGACAGGGGGCCAACGAGCAGTACTTC
cdr3_aa: CAWSMGQGANEQYF
d_call: TRBD1
v_call: TRBV30
clone_size: .
j_call: TRBJ2-7

cdr3_nt: TGTGCCAGCAGCCCTCGGGACTCCAGGCTGAATGAGCAGTTCTTC
cdr3_aa: CASSPRDSRLNEQFF
d_call: .
v_call: TRBV3-1
clone_size: few
j_call: TRBJ2-1

cdr3_nt: TGTGCCAGCAGCCGAGGGACAGGCGATTATAGCAATCAGCCCCAGCATTTT
cdr3_aa: CASSRGTGDYSNQPQHF
d_call: TRBD1
v_call: TRBV6-2/TRBV6-3
clone_size: few
j_call: TRBJ1-5

cdr3_nt: TGTGCCATCAGGACTAGCGGGGGAATAAACGAGCAGTACTTC
cdr3_aa: CAIRTSGGINEQYF
d_call: TRBD2
v_call: TRBV10-3
clone_size: many
j_call: TRBJ2-7

cdr3_nt: TGTGCCAGCAGCCAGCAGGGACACCAGTACCCCACAGATACGCAGTATTTT
cdr3_aa: CASSQQGHQYPTDTQYF
d_call: .
v_call: TRBV3-1
clone_size: .
j_call: TRBJ2-3

cdr3_nt: TGCGCCAGCAGCTTGGAGTTGGACGCCAGGTACGAGCAGTACTTC
cdr3_aa: CASSLELDARYEQYF
d_call: .
v_call: TRBV5-1
clone_size: few
j_call: TRBJ2-7

cdr3_nt: TGTGCCATCAGTGGTCCGGGAGGCAGACGTTCCGGCACAGATACGCAGTATTTT
cdr3_aa: CAISGPGGRRSGTDTQYF
d_call: TRBD2
v_call: TRBV10-3
clone_size: few
j_call: TRBJ2-3

cdr3_nt: TGTGCCAGCAGTTTGGCAGCCCCTACAGAGACCCAGTACTTC
cdr3_aa: CASSLAAPTETQYF
d_call: .
v_call: TRBV27
clone_size: .
j_call: TRBJ2-5

cdr3_nt: TGTGCCAGCAGCCGAACAGGGGTGGGGATGCCCCAGCATTTT
cdr3_aa: CASSRTGVGMPQHF
d_call: TRBD1
v_call: TRBV7-9
clone_size: .
j_call: TRBJ1-5

cdr3_nt: TGTGCCAGCACCGGGGACAGGGGGAATGAGCAGTTCTTC
cdr3_aa: CASTGDRGNEQFF
d_call: TRBD1
v_call: TRBV12-3/TRBV12-4
clone_size: few
j_call: TRBJ2-1

cdr3_nt: TGTGCCAGCAGACCCTCGACAGACTACGAGCAGTACTTC
cdr3_aa: CASRPSTDYEQYF
d_call: .
v_call: TRBV6-2/TRBV6-3
clone_size: few
j_call: TRBJ2-7

cdr3_nt: TGCTCCTTAGGCGCGGGGGGGCCAAACTACGAGCAGTACTTC
cdr3_aa: CSLGAGGPNYEQYF
d_call: TRBD2
v_call: TRBV20-1
clone_size: .
j_call: TRBJ2-7

cdr3_nt: TGTGCCAGCAGAACCGGGACAGTCTCCTACGAGCAGTACTTC
cdr3_aa: CASRTGTVSYEQYF
d_call: TRBD1
v_call: TRBV6-5
clone_size: .
j_call: TRBJ2-7

cdr3_nt: TGCGCCAGCAGCCAAAGGGGACAGGGAATTGAAAAACTGTTTTTT
cdr3_aa: CASSQRGQGIEKLFF
d_call: TRBD1
v_call: TRBV4-3
clone_size: .
j_call: TRBJ1-4

cdr3_nt: TGTGCCAGCAGCGACCGGGACAGCAATTCGCCCCTCCACTTT
cdr3_aa: CASSDRDSNSPLHF
d_call: TRBD1
v_call: TRBV9
clone_size: .
j_call: TRBJ1-6

cdr3_nt: TGTGCCAGCAGCTTAGGGACAGAGTCCTATGGCTACACCTTC
cdr3_aa: CASSLGTESYGYTF
d_call: .
v_call: TRBV11-2
clone_size: .
j_call: TRBJ1-2

cdr3_nt: TGCAGTGCTAGGTCGGGGGACTCAACCCTCAATCAGCCCCAGCATTTT
cdr3_aa: CSARSGDSTLNQPQHF
d_call: .
v_call: TRBV20-1
clone_size: .
j_call: TRBJ1-5

cdr3_nt: TGCAGCGCCGCCCGACACAGCTCCTACGAGCAGTACTTC
cdr3_aa: CSAARHSSYEQYF
d_call: .
v_call: TRBV29-1
clone_size: .
j_call: TRBJ2-7

cdr3_nt: TGTGCCAGCAGTGACGGTTCCCGAGGCGAGCAGTACTTC
cdr3_aa: CASSDGSRGEQYF
d_call: .
v_call: TRBV25-1
clone_size: .
j_call: TRBJ2-7

cdr3_nt: TGTGCCAGCAGCTTAGTAGGGATTGGGAACACTGAAGCTTTCTTT
cdr3_aa: CASSLVGIGNTEAFF
d_call: .
v_call: TRBV7-9
clone_size: .
j_call: TRBJ1-1

cdr3_nt: TGTGCCAGTAGTATCCTCCGGGGAAGCGCAGATACGCAGTATTTT
cdr3_aa: CASSILRGSADTQYF
d_call: .
v_call: TRBV19
clone_size: .
j_call: TRBJ2-3

cdr3_nt: TGTGCCAGCAGCCAAGCACGGGGCTCTGGGGCCAACGTCCTGACTTTC
cdr3_aa: CASSQARGSGANVLTF
d_call: .
v_call: TRBV3-1
clone_size: few
j_call: TRBJ2-6

cdr3_nt: TGTGCCAGCAGCTTAGATCGTGGACGGGATCAAGAGACCCAGTACTTC
cdr3_aa: CASSLDRGRDQETQYF
d_call: .
v_call: TRBV11-2
clone_size: .
j_call: TRBJ2-5

cdr3_nt: TGTGCCAGCTCACCACCGGTTAGCTCCTACGAGCAGTACTTC
cdr3_aa: CASSPPVSSYEQYF
d_call: .
v_call: TRBV18
clone_size: once
j_call: TRBJ2-7

cdr3_nt: TGTGCCAGCAGCGAGGACGGGACACGAGCCTACGAGCAGTACTTC
cdr3_aa: CASSEDGTRAYEQYF
d_call: .
v_call: TRBV3-1
clone_size: .
j_call: TRBJ2-7

cdr3_nt: TGTGCCAGCAGCTTACAGCAGGGTCAGGCAGATACGCAGTATTTT
cdr3_aa: CASSLQQGQADTQYF
d_call: .
v_call: TRBV7-9
clone_size: few
j_call: TRBJ2-3